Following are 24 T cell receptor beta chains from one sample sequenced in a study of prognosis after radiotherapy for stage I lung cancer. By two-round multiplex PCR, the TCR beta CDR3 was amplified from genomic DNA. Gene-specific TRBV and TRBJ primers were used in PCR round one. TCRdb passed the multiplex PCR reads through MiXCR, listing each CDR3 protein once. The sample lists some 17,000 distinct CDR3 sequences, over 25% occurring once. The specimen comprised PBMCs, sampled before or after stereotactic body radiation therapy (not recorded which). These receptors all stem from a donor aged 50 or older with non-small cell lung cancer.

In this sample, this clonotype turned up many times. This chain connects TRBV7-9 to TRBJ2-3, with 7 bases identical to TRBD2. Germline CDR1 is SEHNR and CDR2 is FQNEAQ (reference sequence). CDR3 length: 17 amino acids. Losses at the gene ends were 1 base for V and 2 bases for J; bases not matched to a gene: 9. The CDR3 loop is CASSLDFEAGVTDTQYF. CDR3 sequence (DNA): TGTGCCAGCAGCTTAGACTTTGAGGCGGGAGTCACAGATACGCAGTATTTT.

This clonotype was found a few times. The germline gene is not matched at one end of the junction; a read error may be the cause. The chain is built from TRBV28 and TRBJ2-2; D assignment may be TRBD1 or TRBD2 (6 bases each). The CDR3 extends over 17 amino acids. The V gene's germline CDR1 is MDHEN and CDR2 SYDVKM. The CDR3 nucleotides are TGTGCCAGCACTTTAACAGGGTGGGGAGGAAACACCGGGGAGCTGTTTTTT. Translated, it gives CASTLTGWGGNTGELFF.

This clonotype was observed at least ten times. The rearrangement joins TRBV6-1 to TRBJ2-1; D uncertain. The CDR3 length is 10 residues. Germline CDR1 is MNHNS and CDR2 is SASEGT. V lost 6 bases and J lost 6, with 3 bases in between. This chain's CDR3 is CASRGNEQFF. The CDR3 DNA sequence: TGTGCCAGCAGGGGCAATGAGCAGTTCTTC.

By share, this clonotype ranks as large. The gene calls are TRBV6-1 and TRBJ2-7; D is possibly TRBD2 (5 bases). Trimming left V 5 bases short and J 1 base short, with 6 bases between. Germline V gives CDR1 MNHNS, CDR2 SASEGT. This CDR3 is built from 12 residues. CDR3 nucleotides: TGTGCCAGCAGTAGCGGATCCTACGAGCAGTACTTC. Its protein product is CASSSGSYEQYF.

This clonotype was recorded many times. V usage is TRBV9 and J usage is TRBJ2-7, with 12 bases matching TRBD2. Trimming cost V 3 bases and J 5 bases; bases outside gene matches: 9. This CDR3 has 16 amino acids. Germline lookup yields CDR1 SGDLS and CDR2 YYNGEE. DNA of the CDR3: TGTGCCAGCAGCGGGAAGACTAGCGGGAGATGGGACGAGCAGTACTTC. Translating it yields CASSGKTSGRWDEQYF.

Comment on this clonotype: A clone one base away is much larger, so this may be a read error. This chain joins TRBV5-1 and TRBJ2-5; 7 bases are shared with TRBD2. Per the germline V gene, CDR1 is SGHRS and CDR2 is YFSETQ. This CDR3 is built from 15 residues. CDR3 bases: TGCGCCAGCAGCTTGGAGGCTAGCGGAATAGAGACCCGGTACTTC. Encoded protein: CASSLEASGIETRYF.

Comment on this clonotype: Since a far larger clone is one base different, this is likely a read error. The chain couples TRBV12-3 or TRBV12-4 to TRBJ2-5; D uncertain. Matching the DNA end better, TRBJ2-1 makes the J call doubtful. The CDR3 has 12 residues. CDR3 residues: CASSVHPNEQFF. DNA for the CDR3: TGTGCCAGCAGTGTTCACCCCAATGAGCAGTTCTTC.

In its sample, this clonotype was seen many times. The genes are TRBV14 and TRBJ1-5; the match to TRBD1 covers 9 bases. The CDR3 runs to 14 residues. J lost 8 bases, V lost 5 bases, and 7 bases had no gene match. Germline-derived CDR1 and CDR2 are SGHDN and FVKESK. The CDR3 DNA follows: TGTGCCAGCAGCGAAACCGGGACAGGGAAGCCCCAGCATTTT. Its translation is CASSETGTGKPQHF.

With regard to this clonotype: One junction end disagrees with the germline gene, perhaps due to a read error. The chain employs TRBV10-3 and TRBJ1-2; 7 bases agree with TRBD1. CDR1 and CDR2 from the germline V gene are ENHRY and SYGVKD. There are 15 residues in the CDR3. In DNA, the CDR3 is TGTGCCATCAGTGACACAGGGGCGGGGAACTATGGCTACAACTTC. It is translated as CAISDTGAGNYGYNF.

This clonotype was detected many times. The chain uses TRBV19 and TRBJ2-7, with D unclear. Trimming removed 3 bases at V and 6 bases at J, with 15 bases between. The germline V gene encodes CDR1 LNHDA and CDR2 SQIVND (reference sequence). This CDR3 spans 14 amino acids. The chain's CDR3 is CASSMRPADSEQYF. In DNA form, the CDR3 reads TGTGCCAGTAGTATGAGACCGGCAGATAGCGAGCAGTACTTC.

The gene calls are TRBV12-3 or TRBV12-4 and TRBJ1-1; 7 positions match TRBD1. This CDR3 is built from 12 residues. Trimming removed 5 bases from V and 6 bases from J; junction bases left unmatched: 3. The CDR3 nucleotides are TGTGCCAGCAGTCTAACAGGGGCTGAAGCTTTCTTT. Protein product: CASSLTGAEAFF.

CDR3 amino acids: CASRGDRAAISQHF. The CDR3 DNA reads as TGTGCCAGTAGGGGGGACAGGGCGGCAATCAGCCAGCATTTT. The chain is built from TRBV19 and TRBJ1-5, with TRBD1 matching 9 bases. V shed 6 bases, J shed 12 bases, and the junction held 12 bases outside the gene matches. Germline V gene sequence: CDR1 LNHDA, CDR2 SQIVND (reference sequence). The CDR3 is made up of 14 amino acids.

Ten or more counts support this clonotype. The CDR3 DNA sequence: TGTGCCAGCAGCCCTTGGGGGGCTAGCGGGAGAAGTGAGACCCAGTACTTC. Protein: CASSPWGASGRSETQYF. V is TRBV9 and J is TRBJ2-5, with TRBD2 identical over 10 bases. This CDR3 has 17 amino acids. V dropped 4 bases and J dropped 5; count of bases not matched to a gene: 14. Germline CDR1 reads SGDLS; CDR2 reads YYNGEE.

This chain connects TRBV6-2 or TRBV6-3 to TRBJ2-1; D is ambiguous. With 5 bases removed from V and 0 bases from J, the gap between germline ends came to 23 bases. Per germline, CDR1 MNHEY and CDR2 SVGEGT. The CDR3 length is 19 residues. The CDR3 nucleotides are TGTGCCAGCAGTGAGTCTTTAGGTCACACCTTGAACTCCTACAATGAGCAGTTCTTC. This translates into CASSESLGHTLNSYNEQFF.

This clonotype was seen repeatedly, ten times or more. The CDR3 region is CASSDDSREGPEQFF. The CDR3 nucleotides are TGTGCCAGCAGTGATGACTCGCGGGAGGGCCCTGAGCAGTTCTTC. The rearrangement links TRBV2 to TRBJ2-1, with 9 bases matching TRBD2. The CDR3 is 15 residues long. The germline V gene encodes CDR1 SNHLY and CDR2 FYNNEI. Trimming removed 3 bases from V and 9 bases from J; junction bases left unmatched: 9.

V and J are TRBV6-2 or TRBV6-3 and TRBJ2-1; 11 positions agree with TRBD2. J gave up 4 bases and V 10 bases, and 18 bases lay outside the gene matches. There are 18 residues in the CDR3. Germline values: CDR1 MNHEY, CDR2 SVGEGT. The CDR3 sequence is CAIIYRVIAGGPYNEQFF. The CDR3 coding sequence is TGTGCCATCATTTACAGGGTAATAGCGGGAGGGCCGTACAATGAGCAGTTCTTC.

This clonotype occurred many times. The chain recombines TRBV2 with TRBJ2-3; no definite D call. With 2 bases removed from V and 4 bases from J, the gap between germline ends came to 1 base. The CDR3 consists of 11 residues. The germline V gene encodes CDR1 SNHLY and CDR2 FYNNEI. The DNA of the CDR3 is TGTGCCAGCAGTGAATCAGATACGCAGTATTTT. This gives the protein CASSESDTQYF.

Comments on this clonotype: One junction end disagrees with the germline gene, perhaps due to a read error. The CDR3 region is CAISYARPPLYNVQFF. CDR3 coding DNA: TGTGCCATCAGTTACGCCCGGCCGCCTCTCTACAATGTGCAGTTCTTC. The chain couples TRBV10-3 to TRBJ2-1; D is uncertain. The CDR3 extends over 16 amino acids. Germline lookup yields CDR1 ENHRY and CDR2 SYGVKD.

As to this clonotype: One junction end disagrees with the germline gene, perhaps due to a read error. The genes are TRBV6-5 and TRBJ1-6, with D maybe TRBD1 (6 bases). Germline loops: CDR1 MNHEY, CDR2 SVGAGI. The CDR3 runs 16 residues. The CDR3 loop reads CANSYGQGPRVSPLHF. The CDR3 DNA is TGTGCCAACAGTTACGGGCAGGGGCCGAGGGTTTCACCCCTCCACTTT.

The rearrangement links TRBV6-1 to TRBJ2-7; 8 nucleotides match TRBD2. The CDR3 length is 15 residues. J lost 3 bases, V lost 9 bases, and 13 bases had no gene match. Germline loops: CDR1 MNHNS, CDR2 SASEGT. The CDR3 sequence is CASIYSLAESYEQYF. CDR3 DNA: TGTGCCAGTATTTATTCACTAGCGGAAAGCTACGAGCAGTACTTC.

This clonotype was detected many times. Here the CDR3 reads CASSRGRRSNEQFF. CDR3 bases: TGTGCCAGCAGCAGGGGACGACGTAGCAATGAGCAGTTCTTC. The V call is TRBV5-8, the J call TRBJ2-1; D assignment may be TRBD1 or TRBD2 (5 bases each). V gave up 4 bases and J gave up 6 bases, with 14 bases separating them. The CDR3 has 14 residues. The germline V gene has CDR1 SGHTS and CDR2 YDEGEE.

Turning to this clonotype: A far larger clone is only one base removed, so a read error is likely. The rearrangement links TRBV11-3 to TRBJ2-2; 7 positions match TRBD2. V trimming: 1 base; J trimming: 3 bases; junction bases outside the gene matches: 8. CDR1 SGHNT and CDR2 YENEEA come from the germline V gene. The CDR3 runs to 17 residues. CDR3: CASSLVGAGMDTGELFF. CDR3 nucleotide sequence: TGTGCCAGCAGCTTAGTGGGAGCGGGGATGGACACCGGGGAGCTGTTTTTT.

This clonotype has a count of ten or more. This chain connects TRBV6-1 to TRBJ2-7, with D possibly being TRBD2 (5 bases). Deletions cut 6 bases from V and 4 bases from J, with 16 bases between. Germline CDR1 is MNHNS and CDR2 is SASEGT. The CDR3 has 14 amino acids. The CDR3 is CASSTTQDSYEQYF. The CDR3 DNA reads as TGTGCCAGCAGCACAACGCAGGACTCTTACGAGCAGTACTTC.

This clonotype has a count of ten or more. The chain's CDR3 is CASRMGLHNEQFF. Here the CDR3 DNA reads TGTGCCAGCAGGATGGGACTTCACAATGAGCAGTTCTTC. The genes are TRBV28 and TRBJ2-1, with D perhaps TRBD2 (6 bases). V lost 6 bases to trimming and J lost 5 bases, with 11 bases between them. The germline CDR1 and CDR2 sequences are MDHEN and SYDVKM. The CDR3 has 13 amino acids.